Shown below are 28 T cell receptor beta chains from a single sample sequenced in a study of CD8+ T cells in alopecia areata. Extraction and reverse transcription of RNA yielded cDNA as the sequencing template. The repertoire was sequenced with immunoSEQ multiplex PCR; TCRdb's copy has only in-frame clones and lacks some. Of about 200,000 clones in the sample, 60% are singletons; the top ten hold 3% to 3.5%. Treatment denoted: oral pan-JAK inhibitor, 5-10 mg twice daily. The specimen comprised CD4+ T cells sorted from blood, sampled at week 4, from a patient treated with tofacitinib. These receptors were taken from a human donor with alopecia areata.

This clone was seen only once. This chain joins TRBV30 and TRBJ2-1; 13 bases are a match to TRBD2. The germline gives CDR1 GTSNPN, CDR2 SVGIG (reference sequence). V trimming: 5 bases; J trimming: 3 bases; junction bases outside the gene matches: 7. The length of the CDR3 is 16 residues. CDR3 bases: TGTGCCTGGGGGAGGACTAGCGGGGGTGACTACAATGAGCAGTTCTTC. The encoded protein is CAWGRTSGGDYNEQFF.

This clone was seen a single time. The V and J genes are TRBV28 and TRBJ2-5; TRBD2 matches 15 bases. CDR1 and CDR2 from the germline V gene are MDHEN and SYDVKM. CDR3 size: 16 residues. The V and J ends lost 3 bases and 2 bases, in that order; junction bases with no gene match: 1. CDR3 coding DNA: TGTGCCAGCAGTTTGGGACTAGCGGGGGGACAAGAGACCCAGTACTTC. It specifies CASSLGLAGGQETQYF.

V gene TRBV5-4 combines with J gene TRBJ2-6; possibly TRBD2 for D (6 bases). Trimming shortened V by 4 bases and J by 8 bases, and 22 bases separated the two germline ends. The V gene's germline CDR1 is SGHNT and CDR2 YYREEE (reference sequence). This CDR3 is built from 17 residues. CDR3 sequence reads: CASSPPITGGSSNVLTF. CDR3 coding DNA: TGTGCCAGCAGCCCGCCAATAACCGGGGGTAGTTCCAACGTCCTGACTTTC.

This clone occurred a few times. In DNA form, the CDR3 reads TGCAGCGTTGGAGGCGACGTGGCAGGGGACTATGGCTACACCTTC. Translated, it gives CSVGGDVAGDYGYTF. V is TRBV29-1 and J is TRBJ1-2; a possible D gene is TRBD1 (6 bases). Trimming stripped 4 bases from V and 3 bases from J, with 18 bases between. The CDR3 covers 15 residues. Germline V gene sequence: CDR1 SQVTM, CDR2 ANQGSEA. Complete variable domain (other parts from reference TRBV29-1 and TRBJ1-2): SAVISQKPSRDICQRGTSLTIQCQVDSQVTMMFWYRQQPGQSLTLIATANQGSEATYESGFVIDKFPISRPNLTFSTLTVSNMSPEDSSIYLCSVGGDVAGDYGYTFGSGTRLTVV.

The chain is built from TRBV29-1 and TRBJ1-2, with TRBD1 matching 7 bases. Germline assignment: CDR1 SQVTM and CDR2 ANQGSEA. CDR3 length equals 13 residues. Unmatched junction bases numbered 6, after V lost 6 bases and J lost 2 bases. CDR3 bases: TGCAGCGTCTGGGAGGGGGCAAACTATGGCTACACCTTC. Translating it yields CSVWEGANYGYTF.

This clone was counted a few times. The CDR3 here is CASIPSPGRAVEQYF. The CDR3 bases are TGCGCCAGCATCCCGAGTCCTGGGCGGGCAGTCGAGCAGTACTTC. This chain uses TRBV5-1 with TRBJ2-7, with D possibly TRBD2 on 5 matching bases. Germline CDR1 SGHRS, CDR2 YFSETQ. The CDR3 is made up of 15 amino acids. The germline V and J ends were trimmed by 6 bases and 6 bases, with 22 bases remaining between them. The entire variable domain, with the rest obtained from reference TRBV5-1 and TRBJ2-7, is as follows: KAGVTQTPRYLIKTRGQQVTLSCSPISGHRSVSWYQQTPGQGLQFLFEYFSETQRNKGNFPGRFSGRQFSNSRSEMNVSTLELGDSALYLCASIPSPGRAVEQYFGPGTRLTVT.

This chain joins TRBV4-1 and TRBJ2-6; 7 nucleotides match TRBD1. V was pared by 3 bases and J by 0 bases, with 2 bases of the junction left unmatched. CDR1 is MGHRA, CDR2 YSYEKL, per germline. The CDR3 covers 16 residues. The CDR3 sequence is CASSQGDSSGANVLTF. The CDR3 nucleotides are TGCGCCAGCAGCCAGGGGGACAGCTCTGGGGCCAACGTCCTGACTTTC.

The V and J genes are TRBV29-1 and TRBJ2-3; possibly TRBD1 for D (6 bases). In germline, CDR1 is SQVTM, CDR2 ANQGSEA. The germline V and J ends were trimmed by 4 bases and 0 bases, with 8 bases remaining between them. The CDR3 runs 13 residues. CDR3 residues: CSVGTGSTDTQYF. The CDR3 region has the DNA TGCAGCGTTGGTACAGGGAGCACAGATACGCAGTATTTT.

This clone was detected only a few times. The chain couples TRBV5-1 to TRBJ2-2; 7 nucleotides align to TRBD1. The CDR3 runs 14 residues. Germline assignment: CDR1 SGHRS and CDR2 YFSETQ. The V gene end was trimmed by 4 bases and the J gene end by 13 bases; junction bases not matched to a gene: 13. CDR3 loop: CASSPSRQGEWLFF. CDR3 nucleotide sequence: TGCGCCAGCAGCCCTAGTCGACAGGGCGAATGGCTGTTTTTT.

The CDR3 DNA reads as TGTGCCTGGAGGGGGGAAGGGGGCACTGAAGCTTTCTTT. The encoded protein is CAWRGEGGTEAFF. The V call is TRBV30, the J call TRBJ1-1, with D perhaps matching TRBD1 (6 bases). The CDR3 loop spans 13 amino acids. V shed 3 bases and J shed 4 bases, with 12 bases lying between them. The V gene's germline CDR1 is GTSNPN and CDR2 SVGIG (reference sequence).

The chain combines TRBV6-6 with TRBJ2-1, with TRBD2 identical over 10 bases. V dropped 5 bases and J dropped 6; count of bases not matched to a gene: 4. Germline loops: CDR1 MNHNY, CDR2 SVGAGI (reference sequence). The length of the CDR3 is 14 residues. The CDR3 sequence is CASSPGTSANEQFF. In DNA form, the CDR3 reads TGTGCCAGCAGTCCCGGGACTAGCGCCAATGAGCAGTTCTTC.

This chain connects TRBV30 to TRBJ2-4; 8 bases line up with TRBD1. Germline V gives CDR1 GTSNPN, CDR2 SVGIG (reference sequence). J gave up 8 bases and V 2 bases, and 8 bases lay outside the gene matches. The CDR3 spans 14 residues. The chain's CDR3 is CAWSSYRGSDIQYF. As DNA, the CDR3 is TGTGCCTGGAGTTCCTACAGGGGGTCTGACATTCAGTACTTC.

The rearrangement uses TRBV7-6 and TRBJ1-3; 8 bases are shared with TRBD1. This CDR3 contains 17 residues. After removal of 3 bases from V and 1 base from J, the junction contained 8 bases not matched to a gene. The germline V gene has CDR1 SGHVS and CDR2 FNYEAQ. CDR3 in amino acids: CASSLGQVGLSGNTIYF. The DNA for the CDR3 is TGTGCCAGCAGCTTGGGACAGGTCGGGCTGTCTGGAAACACCATATATTTT. The full variable domain, its missing parts supplied by reference TRBV7-6 and TRBJ1-3, is GAGVSQSPRYKVTKRGQDVALRCDPISGHVSLYWYRQALGQGPEFLTYFNYEAQQDKSGLPNDRFSAERPEGSISTLTIQRTEQRDSAMYRCASSLGQVGLSGNTIYFGEGSWLTVV.

The rearrangement links TRBV30 to TRBJ1-5; perhaps TRBD1 as D (6 bases). CDR3 length: 15 residues. The V gene's germline CDR1 is GTSNPN and CDR2 SVGIG (reference sequence). V was clipped by 3 bases and J by 2 bases, with 14 bases between them. In DNA, the CDR3 is TGTGCCTGGAGGCAACAGGGAAGAGGCAATCAGCCCCAGCATTTT. It is translated as CAWRQQGRGNQPQHF.

The CDR3 here is CSVTGLAGGQETQYF. DNA of the CDR3: TGCAGCGTTACCGGACTAGCGGGGGGGCAAGAGACCCAGTACTTC. This chain joins TRBV29-1 and TRBJ2-5; 15 positions match TRBD2. This CDR3 comprises 15 residues. The V gene's germline CDR1 is SQVTM and CDR2 ANQGSEA. V lost 5 bases, J lost 2 bases, and 3 bases stayed unmatched. The complete variable domain, with remaining parts taken from reference TRBV29-1 and TRBJ2-5, reads SAVISQKPSRDICQRGTSLTIQCQVDSQVTMMFWYRQQPGQSLTLIATANQGSEATYESGFVIDKFPISRPNLTFSTLTVSNMSPEDSSIYLCSVTGLAGGQETQYFGPGTRLLVL.

The chain employs TRBV5-1 and TRBJ2-1; 7 nucleotides align to TRBD2. V was pared by 2 bases and J by 4 bases, with 3 bases of the junction left unmatched. CDR3 size: 14 residues. Germline CDR1 SGHRS, CDR2 YFSETQ. The CDR3 spells CASSLTGGYNEQFF. CDR3 DNA sequence: TGCGCCAGCAGCTTAACGGGGGGTTACAATGAGCAGTTCTTC.

This clone occurred a few times. This rearrangement joins TRBV6-5 to TRBJ1-5; TRBD1 is a possible D gene (5 bases). CDR3 length equals 14 residues. CDR1 and CDR2 from the germline V gene are MNHEY and SVGAGI. V lost 2 bases and J 6 bases, leaving 11 bases between the germline ends. CDR3 sequence: CASSYQGSSQPQHF. CDR3 sequence (DNA): TGTGCCAGCAGTTACCAGGGATCGAGTCAGCCCCAGCATTTT.

The chain employs TRBV2 and TRBJ1-1; TRBD1 aligns across 7 bases. The length of the CDR3 is 14 residues. CDR1 and CDR2 (germline): SNHLY, FYNNEI. Trimming removed 4 bases from V and 2 bases from J; junction bases left unmatched: 4. The CDR3 region is CASSGRQGNTEAFF. CDR3 nucleotide sequence: TGTGCCAGCAGTGGTCGACAGGGAAACACTGAAGCTTTCTTT.

This clone has a handful of counts. The chain links TRBV5-6 to TRBJ2-2; D remains unclear. Trimming shortened V by 0 bases and J by 7 bases, and 13 bases separated the two germline ends. The CDR3 extends over 15 amino acids. CDR1 and CDR2 from the germline V gene are SGHDT and YYEEEE. CDR3 nucleotide sequence: TGTGCCAGCAGCTTGGGTGTCCTGGTAGTCGGGGAGCTGTTTTTT. Translated: CASSLGVLVVGELFF.

This rearrangement joins TRBV11-2 to TRBJ2-3; 10 bases are shared with TRBD1. CDR3 length equals 15 residues. Trimming removed 2 bases from V and 6 bases from J; junction bases left unmatched: 5. Germline assignment: CDR1 SGHAT and CDR2 FQNNGV. CDR3 bases: TGTGCCAGCAGCTTATGGACAGGGGGTCTCGATACGCAGTATTTT. Protein product: CASSLWTGGLDTQYF.

There are a few counts of this clone. The rearrangement joins TRBV9 to TRBJ2-7; no firm D call. Germline V gives CDR1 SGDLS, CDR2 YYNGEE. Between the trimmed V and J ends, which lost 0 bases and 0 bases, there was a span of 10 bases. The CDR3 is 15 residues long. The CDR3 sequence is CASSVGQASSYEQYF. CDR3 bases: TGTGCCAGCAGCGTAGGTCAGGCAAGCTCCTACGAGCAGTACTTC.

This clone was seen only a few times. The chain joins TRBV28 to TRBJ2-2, with 7 bases matching TRBD1. There are 15 residues in the CDR3. CDR1 and CDR2 (germline): MDHEN, SYDVKM. The V segment lost 5 bases and the J segment 6 bases; nucleotides outside the gene matches: 9. The CDR3 DNA reads as TGTGCCAGCAGTCGACAGGGAAGGGCTTCCGGGGAGCTGTTTTTT. This translates into CASSRQGRASGELFF.

This sequence joins TRBV29-1 and TRBJ2-7; D gene uncertain. Trimming took 4 bases from V and 2 from J, leaving 6 bases between them. This CDR3 contains 11 residues. Germline CDR1 is SQVTM and CDR2 is ANQGSEA. The CDR3 sequence is CSVARTYEQYF. The CDR3 DNA is TGCAGCGTTGCACGGACCTACGAGCAGTACTTC.

This chain joins TRBV7-8 and TRBJ2-3; a weak D match, TRBD2 (5 bases). V was trimmed by 3 bases and J by 6 bases, leaving 19 bases between them. Per the germline V gene, CDR1 is SGHVS and CDR2 is FQNEAQ. CDR3 length equals 16 residues. The CDR3 is CASSLRLDSTSDTQYF. The CDR3, as DNA: TGTGCCAGCAGCTTGCGATTGGACTCCACATCGGATACGCAGTATTTT.

There are a few counts of this clone. The genes are TRBV29-1 and TRBJ1-2, with a possible D match to TRBD1 (6 bases). Germline V gene sequence: CDR1 SQVTM, CDR2 ANQGSEA. With 3 bases removed from V and 8 bases from J, the gap between germline ends came to 19 bases. This CDR3 is 14 amino acids long. Here the CDR3 DNA reads TGCAGCGTTGATCCCTCAGGGGTTCCGGGGGGCTACACCTTC. Translating it yields CSVDPSGVPGGYTF.

CDR3 protein: CASSLEGRAWNEQYF. The CDR3 DNA is TGCGCCAGCAGCTTGGAAGGGAGGGCCTGGAACGAGCAGTACTTC. The chain joins TRBV5-1 to TRBJ2-5; 7 positions agree with TRBD2. The end of the DNA is better explained by TRBJ2-7, so the J call may be wrong. This CDR3 contains 15 residues. CDR1 and CDR2 from the germline V gene are SGHRS and YFSETQ.

This sequence joins TRBV6-5 and TRBJ1-1; D is undetermined. Germline V gene data show CDR1 as MNHEY and CDR2 as SVGAGI. Trimming took 5 bases from V and 6 from J, leaving 7 bases between them. The CDR3 has 11 amino acids. Written as DNA, the CDR3 is TGTGCCAGCAGTGCCTCCTCTGAAGCTTTCTTT. Encoded protein: CASSASSEAFF.

The V call is TRBV29-1, the J call TRBJ1-1; no definite D call. The CDR3 runs 17 residues. The V gene lost 1 base and the J gene lost 3 bases, with 21 bases spanning the gap. The germline V gene has CDR1 SQVTM and CDR2 ANQGSEA. CDR3 protein: CSVEGQHRTPRDTEAFF. The CDR3 nucleotides read TGCAGCGTTGAAGGCCAACATCGGACCCCCCGGGACACTGAAGCTTTCTTT.